These 7 T cell receptor beta chains were sequenced from one sample in a study of neurological immune-mediated disorders. MiXCR, run by TCRdb on the 5' RACE reads, gives a single entry per CDR3 protein. The top ten clones hold approximately 3.6% of a sample with 35,000 to 50,000 distinct CDR3 sequences, 13% to 15% of them seen once. The specimen was CD4+ T cells from blood. These receptors were taken from an older woman with HTLV-1-associated myelopathy (HAM/TSP).

The CDR3 here is CSATAGQSWETQYF. The CDR3 DNA reads TGCAGCGCCACAGCGGGACAGTCGTGGGAGACCCAGTACTTC. The V gene is TRBV29-1, the J gene TRBJ2-5; possibly TRBD1 or TRBD2 for D (7 bases each). Germline assignment: CDR1 SQVTM and CDR2 ANQGSEA. Trimming cost V 7 bases and J 5 bases, with 20 bases left between them. This CDR3 comprises 14 residues.

This clonotype was seen at least ten times. The V call is TRBV6-1, the J call TRBJ2-4; 12 nucleotides match TRBD2. V was clipped by 8 bases and J by 5 bases; unmatched bases: 7. Germline lookup yields CDR1 MNHNS and CDR2 SASEGT. CDR3 length: 15 amino acids. CDR3: CASAGLAGSQNIQYF. The CDR3 coding sequence is TGTGCCAGCGCCGGACTAGCGGGGTCCCAAAACATTCAGTACTTC.

This clonotype was picked up many times. The chain employs TRBV2 and TRBJ1-3; D call uncertain. CDR1 is SNHLY, CDR2 FYNNEI, per germline. V was shortened by 9 bases and J by 0 bases, with 15 bases between the two germline ends. This CDR3 region has 15 residues. CDR3 sequence (DNA): TGTGCCAGTAAAGTTTCGGGGAGCTCTGGAAACACCATATATTTT. This translates into CASKVSGSSGNTIYF.

In this sample, this clonotype turned up many times. The CDR3 region has the DNA TGCGCCAGCAGTCTCCTAGCGGGGGCCAATGAGCAGTTCTTC. Translated: CASSLLAGANEQFF. The chain is built from TRBV4-1 and TRBJ2-1; 10 nucleotides line up with TRBD2. Losses at the gene ends were 6 bases for V and 6 bases for J; bases not matched to a gene: 5. Germline V lookup: CDR1 MGHRA, CDR2 YSYEKL. The CDR3 totals 14 residues.

Remarks on this clonotype: Mismatch with germline at one junction end may stem from a read error. J is TRBJ2-2 and V is TRBV18; D possibly corresponds to TRBD1 (5 bases). In germline, CDR1 is KGHSH, CDR2 LQKENI. This CDR3 has 15 amino acids. CDR3 loop: CASSPETGSTRELFF. In nucleotides, the CDR3 is TGTGCCAGCTCACCCGAAACAGGAAGCACCAGGGAGCTGTTTTTT.

In this sample, this clonotype turned up many times. This sequence joins TRBV5-4 and TRBJ2-3; D may correspond to TRBD1 or TRBD2 (5 bases each). The CDR3 length is 11 residues. Looked up from germline, CDR1 is SGHNT and CDR2 is YYREEE (reference sequence). V shed 5 bases and J shed 6 bases, with 7 bases lying between them. This CDR3 reads CASSWGDTQYF. DNA for the CDR3: TGTGCCAGCAGTTGGGGGGATACGCAGTATTTT.

This clonotype has a count of ten or more. V gene TRBV6-5 combines with J gene TRBJ1-2; 9 bases match TRBD1. V lost 7 bases, J lost 6 bases, and 6 bases stayed unmatched. Germline CDR1 is MNHEY and CDR2 is SVGAGI. The CDR3 contains 13 residues. In DNA form, the CDR3 reads TGTGCCAGCATGGCGTACAGGGGGCATGGCTACACCTTC. Translating gives CASMAYRGHGYTF.